These 24 T cell receptor beta chains came from one sample sequenced in a study of control samples from healthy donors and cancer patients. Some clones are missing from TCRdb's copy, which holds only in-frame ones; the method was immunoSEQ multiplex PCR. This table has about 120,000 clones, about 89% appearing once. The sample was blood. The receptors stem from a man aged 50 to 60 in good health.

The chain has TRBV5-1 and TRBJ1-2; D perhaps matches TRBD1 (6 bases). The CDR3 runs 14 residues. Germline loops: CDR1 SGHRS, CDR2 YFSETQ. The V and J ends lost 0 bases and 6 bases respectively, with 12 bases between them. The chain's CDR3 is CASSLDRVYDGYTF. CDR3 DNA sequence: TGCGCCAGCAGCTTGGACAGGGTATACGATGGCTACACCTTC.

The chain recombines TRBV10-1 with TRBJ2-3; perhaps TRBD1 as D (5 bases). The CDR3 is 14 amino acids. V lost 2 bases to trimming and J lost 1 base, with 7 bases between them. Germline CDR1 WNHNN, CDR2 SYGVQD (reference sequence). The CDR3 protein is CASSETGGTDTQYF. The DNA for the CDR3 is TGCGCCAGCAGTGAGACAGGAGGCACAGATACGCAGTATTTT.

V is TRBV3-1 (or the pseudogene TRBV3-2) and J is TRBJ2-3; D ambiguous. This CDR3 comprises 16 residues. V lost 1 base to trimming and J lost 0 bases, with 11 bases between them. Germline assignment: CDR1 LGHDT and CDR2 YNNKEL (reference sequence). The CDR3 nucleotides read TGTGCCAGCAGCCAAGCTCTCCGGATTAGCACAGATACGCAGTATTTT. Encoded protein: CASSQALRISTDTQYF.

V gene TRBV5-1 combines with J gene TRBJ1-1; D is possibly TRBD1 (6 bases). Per the germline V gene, CDR1 is SGHRS and CDR2 is YFSETQ. This CDR3 has 15 residues. V was shortened by 4 bases and J by 3 bases, with 16 bases between the two germline ends. Here the CDR3 reads CASSPAQGGDTEAFF. For the CDR3, the DNA is TGCGCCAGCAGCCCCGCACAGGGCGGGGACACTGAAGCTTTCTTT.

The chain links TRBV5-1 to TRBJ2-7; 7 nucleotides line up with TRBD2. Unmatched junction bases numbered 7, after V lost 4 bases and J lost 3 bases. Germline V CDR1 and CDR2: SGHRS, YFSETQ. The CDR3 runs 14 residues. The CDR3 DNA is TGCGCCAGCAGCCTAGCTAGCGGACACTACGAGCAGTACTTC. Translated, it gives CASSLASGHYEQYF.

The genes are TRBV27 and TRBJ2-3; the D gene could be TRBD1 or TRBD2 (5 bases each). Germline V gene lookup returns CDR1 MNHEY and CDR2 SMNVEV (reference sequence). This CDR3 is 15 amino acids long. V lost 5 bases, J lost 3 bases, and 15 bases lay in between. The CDR3 DNA is TGTGCCAGCAGTCCGGGATTGGGGCGTACAGATACGCAGTATTTT. It yields the protein CASSPGLGRTDTQYF.

The rearrangement links TRBV10-2 to TRBJ2-1; possibly TRBD2 for D (5 bases). V lost 3 bases, J lost 10 bases, and 13 bases lay in between. The CDR3 has 13 amino acids. Germline CDR1 is WSHSY and CDR2 is SAAADI. Here the CDR3 DNA reads TGCGCCAGCAGTGACCGCATCGGGGAAGAGCAGTTCTTC. As protein: CASSDRIGEEQFF.

J is TRBJ1-3 and V is TRBV29-1, with 7 bases that match TRBD1. The germline V gene encodes CDR1 SQVTM and CDR2 ANQGSEA. Trimming took 7 bases from V and 8 from J; bases not matched to a gene: 11. The CDR3 extends over 13 amino acids. The CDR3 loop reads CSAWTGGGDTIYF. As DNA, the CDR3 is TGCAGCGCGTGGACAGGAGGAGGGGACACCATATATTTT.

This rearrangement joins TRBV15 to TRBJ1-2; 10 nucleotides match TRBD1. The ends lost 5 bases at V and 0 bases at J; junction bases unmatched: 9. There are 17 residues in the CDR3. Looked up from germline, CDR1 is LNHNV and CDR2 is YYDKDF (reference sequence). The chain's CDR3 is CATSGSTGTGANYGYTF. DNA for the CDR3: TGTGCCACCAGCGGCTCCACCGGGACAGGGGCTAACTATGGCTACACCTTC. The full variable domain, completed using reference TRBV15 and TRBJ1-2, is DAMVIQNPRYQVTQFGKPVTLSCSQTLNHNVMYWYQQKSSQAPKLLFHYYDKDFNNEADTPDNFQSRRPNTSFCFLDIRSPGLGDTAMYLCATSGSTGTGANYGYTFGSGTRLTVV.

The CDR3 coding sequence is TGTGCCAGTCTATGGGAGGATTTAGGTAATCAGCCCCAGCATTTT. It specifies CASLWEDLGNQPQHF. The chain is built from TRBV19 and TRBJ1-5; D remains unclear. The germline CDR1 and CDR2 sequences are LNHDA and SQIVND (reference sequence). V lost 8 bases, J lost 4 bases, and 18 bases lay in between. The CDR3 totals 15 residues.

The chain couples TRBV20-1 to TRBJ2-7; D unclear. V lost 6 bases and J lost 2, with 8 bases in between. This CDR3 is 11 amino acids long. Germline V gene lookup returns CDR1 DFQATT and CDR2 SNEGSKA (reference sequence). The CDR3 DNA reads as TGCAGTGCGGAATGGGCCTACGAGCAGTACTTC. This sequence encodes CSAEWAYEQYF.

This chain's CDR3 is CASSVGNSPLHF. Written as DNA, the CDR3 is TGTGCCAGCAGCGTAGGGAACTCACCCCTCCACTTT. The chain employs TRBV2 and TRBJ1-6; D uncertain. The CDR3 extends over 12 amino acids. The germline V gene encodes CDR1 SNHLY and CDR2 FYNNEI. V dropped 6 bases and J dropped 10 bases, with 10 bases sitting between them.

The chain uses TRBV5-1 and TRBJ2-2; possible D gene TRBD2, 6 bases. The CDR3 length is 17 residues. CDR1 and CDR2 from the germline V gene are SGHRS and YFSETQ. Trimming took off 2 bases at V and 6 bases at J, with 20 bases between the two ends. The CDR3 spells CASSLTLPGVRAGELFF. The CDR3 DNA reads as TGCGCCAGCAGCTTAACCCTCCCGGGAGTCCGCGCCGGGGAGCTGTTTTTT.

The chain links TRBV6-5 to TRBJ1-2; D uncertain. Germline V CDR1 and CDR2: MNHEY, SVGAGI. This CDR3 region has 15 residues. V was pared by 7 bases and J by 3 bases, with 18 bases between. The CDR3 nucleotides are TGTGCCAGCACCTACTCCCTGGGGTCGGACTATGGCTACACCTTC. Translating gives CASTYSLGSDYGYTF.

This chain joins TRBV15 and TRBJ2-2; possible D gene TRBD1, 5 bases. V shed 0 bases and J shed 7 bases, with 18 bases lying between them. The length of the CDR3 is 17 residues. Germline V lookup: CDR1 LNHNV, CDR2 YYDKDF (reference sequence). In nucleotides, the CDR3 is TGTGCCACCAGCAGAGATGGGGCAGGCGGATCGGGCGGGGAGCTGTTTTTT. Encoded protein: CATSRDGAGGSGGELFF.

The chain recombines TRBV18 with TRBJ1-1; D may be TRBD1 (5 bases). V dropped 7 bases and J dropped 6 bases, with 21 bases sitting between them. This CDR3 comprises 15 residues. Per germline, CDR1 KGHSH and CDR2 LQKENI. This CDR3 reads CASLGRDRRSAEAFF. CDR3 nucleotides: TGTGCCAGCTTAGGCCGTGACAGACGAAGCGCTGAAGCTTTCTTT.

The chain couples TRBV6-5 to TRBJ2-3, with 11 bases identical to TRBD2. The J segment lost 2 bases and the V segment lost 3 bases, leaving 4 bases of the junction unmatched. This CDR3 is built from 16 residues. Per germline, CDR1 MNHEY and CDR2 SVGAGI. CDR3 protein: CASSYSGGAVTDTQYF. CDR3 sequence (DNA): TGTGCCAGCAGTTATAGCGGGGGGGCGGTCACAGATACGCAGTATTTT.

The rearrangement joins TRBV5-4 to TRBJ1-1; 8 nucleotides align to TRBD1. The CDR3 is 17 residues long. Trimming cost V 3 bases and J 5 bases; bases outside gene matches: 15. Germline lookup yields CDR1 SGHNT and CDR2 YYREEE (reference sequence). This chain's CDR3 is CASSSFMAQGAGTEAFF. Written as DNA, the CDR3 is TGTGCCAGCAGCTCCTTTATGGCCCAGGGGGCAGGGACTGAAGCTTTCTTT.

The chain uses TRBV3-1 (or the pseudogene TRBV3-2) and TRBJ1-3; D not resolved. CDR1 LGHDT and CDR2 YNNKEL come from the germline V gene (reference sequence). CDR3 length equals 15 residues. The V gene lost 1 base and the J gene lost 0 bases, with 7 bases spanning the gap. The CDR3 coding sequence is TGTGCCAGCAGCCAAGCCGGGGTCTCTGGAAACACCATATATTTT. Translated: CASSQAGVSGNTIYF.

This clone was observed a handful of times. The rearrangement joins TRBV5-1 to TRBJ2-7; 7 bases match TRBD1. Germline assignment: CDR1 SGHRS and CDR2 YFSETQ. This CDR3 region has 15 residues. The ends lost 4 bases at V and 9 bases at J; junction bases unmatched: 16. The CDR3 sequence is CASSAGFTGGQAQYF. As DNA, the CDR3 is TGCGCCAGCAGCGCCGGGTTCACAGGCGGACAGGCGCAGTACTTC.

The V and J genes are TRBV19 and TRBJ1-1, with a weak D call TRBD1 (5 bases). V was clipped by 7 bases and J by 1 base, with 16 bases between them. The germline V gene encodes CDR1 LNHDA and CDR2 SQIVND (reference sequence). CDR3 length: 15 amino acids. CDR3 sequence reads: CASTGLGGENTEAFF. CDR3 nucleotides: TGTGCCAGTACCGGACTGGGAGGGGAGAACACTGAAGCTTTCTTT.

The V and J genes are TRBV5-1 and TRBJ2-1, with D unclear. Between the trimmed V and J ends, which lost 4 bases and 2 bases, there was a span of 16 bases. This CDR3 has 16 amino acids. The V gene's germline CDR1 is SGHRS and CDR2 YFSETQ. The CDR3 nucleotides are TGCGCCAGCAGCCCGGCGCAGGACGCCGCCTACAATGAGCAGTTCTTC. Protein: CASSPAQDAAYNEQFF. Looking up the rest from reference TRBV5-1 and TRBJ2-1 gives the full variable domain: KAGVTQTPRYLIKTRGQQVTLSCSPISGHRSVSWYQQTPGQGLQFLFEYFSETQRNKGNFPGRFSGRQFSNSRSEMNVSTLELGDSALYLCASSPAQDAAYNEQFFGPGTRLTVL.

The V and J genes are TRBV4-3 and TRBJ1-1, with D maybe TRBD1 (5 bases). CDR3 length equals 14 residues. V lost 4 bases and J 2 bases, leaving 11 bases between the germline ends. CDR1 is LGHNA, CDR2 YSLEER, per germline. The CDR3 nucleotides read TGCGCCAGCAGCCGCATCACAGGTAACACTGAAGCTTTCTTT. It encodes CASSRITGNTEAFF.

The chain is built from TRBV5-1 and TRBJ2-5; D perhaps matches TRBD2 (6 bases). The V gene's germline CDR1 is SGHRS and CDR2 YFSETQ. The CDR3 spans 17 residues. The V end lost 0 bases, the J end lost 7 bases, and 22 bases lay between the germline ends. The CDR3 here is CASSLASPADGRGTQYF. CDR3 DNA: TGCGCCAGCAGCTTGGCCAGCCCAGCGGATGGGCGGGGGACCCAGTACTTC.